One T cell receptor (beta chain) is described in this entry. The isolated RNA, all of it, was reverse transcribed, so expressed TCRB transcripts were what got sequenced. The data were produced by immunoSEQ multiplex PCR, yet TCRdb's version contains in-frame clones alone and is incomplete. The table lists 450,000 or so clones, over 10% of them singletons. The sample belongs to a study of beta chain features in type 1 diabetes. Study overall: Patients and healthy donors were similar in age, gender and cell yields. Across all samples, 100 million to 130 million sorted cells were examined.

Trimming removed 5 bases at V and 9 bases at J, with 20 bases between. CDR3 length: 15 residues. Germline lookup yields CDR1 LNHNV and CDR2 YYDKDF (reference sequence). Naive, central memory, regulatory and stem cell-like memory cells within the CD4+ compartment were sorted using CD45RO/CCR7/CD25/CD127/CD95/CD27. The source material was naive CD4+ T cells from blood. V gene TRBV15 combines with J gene TRBJ1-5; D not certain. This sequence originates from a woman aged 18 to 35 in good health. Here the CDR3 reads CATSGGEASGRPQHF. The DNA for the CDR3 is TGTGCCACCAGCGGCGGAGAGGCCTCAGGAAGGCCCCAGCATTTT.